This entry describes one T cell receptor (beta chain). Its antigen has not been determined. The CDR3 end lies 3 residues beyond the end of the read and is filled in from the germline J gene. For TCRbeta CDR3 sequencing, genomic DNA was extracted from sorted cells using the QIAGEN DNeasy Blood and Tissue Kit. High-throughput TCRbeta CDR3 sequencing, which included PCR amplification with bias correction and internal controls, was done commercially through immunoSEQ. The original pipeline was this. Unique productive TCRbeta sequences were defined by CDR3 nucleotide sequence when primers matched and otherwise by CDR3 amino acid sequence together with Vbeta and Jbeta genes. To correct for sorting error, sequences found in more than one sorted population at a frequency ratio of 2:1 or less were discarded, and the remaining shared sequences were assigned to the population with the higher frequency. A sequence was defined as donor-reactive if the sequence was expanded at least 5-fold in CFSE-low cells compared with unstimulated cells and had a frequency of at least 0.01% in CFSE-low cells. Repertoire divergence was quantified by Jensen-Shannon divergence using the top 100 TCRbeta sequences ranked by frequency. For any sample with multiple sequencing runs, sorting error was corrected in each run separately before the runs were pooled. TCRdb carries this immuneACCESS record with in-frame sequences only. Its versions omit some clonotypes, under half of them owing to an unresolved V gene in the studies checked, with the rest unexplained. The DNA was the basis for D and trimming; V, J and clone size are from that table. For this sample, the table gives fewer than 35,000 clones. Clones ranked in the top ten supply 7.6% of the sample.

The entry originates in a study of Tregs in tolerant kidney transplant recipients (dated by TCRdb to 2018 to 2020). About the full investigation: Transplants used related donors with nonmyeloablative bone marrow transplantation; mixed chimerism was transient in the human trials. TCRbeta sequencing was used in the study to identify donor-specific regulatory T cells before combined kidney and bone marrow transplantation, and the identified cells were then tracked after transplant. What the study reported, not specific to this receptor: For some patients, the PCR primers changed as time went on, which meant samples from those patients could not be compared with one another at the nucleotide level. The study was constrained by small patient numbers, and validation of the findings is required in larger populations and under other immunosuppression protocols. Biological reproducibility was not directly addressed, though technical replication error appeared minimal. The most biologically relevant and donor-specific TCRbeta repertoire appeared to be identified by expanding Tregs with activated donor B cells. Donor-specific Treg expansion was found to exceed global Treg expansion in tolerant patients, suggesting antigen-driven rather than nonspecific expansion.

The time point label on this specimen signifies: blood sample drawn before combined kidney and bone marrow transplant. Unstimulated Tregs (CD4+CD25+CD127-), CD4+ non-Tregs (CD4+CD25-), CD4 and CD8 cells were FACS-sorted from thawed PBMCs. Patients were a few combined kidney and bone marrow transplant recipients from the ITN036ST trial, and only these trial subjects had samples available. Healthy control blood was processed to PBMCs with a Ficoll density gradient and then cryopreserved, whereas patient PBMCs were collected both before and after transplant. From the germline V gene (reference sequence), CDR1 is SSHAT and CDR2 is FNYEAQ. The CDR3, from cysteine to phenylalanine, totals 14 residues. The DNA covers only part of the CDR3, 33 bases in frame from base 1. Germline trimming amounts to 6 bases on V and 7 bases on J, with 7 as the count of junction bases outside the gene matches.

The rearrangement combines TRBV7-7 with TRBJ2-1; TRBD2 fits 9 bases in the junction. The receptor was derived from a human donor who received a combined kidney and bone marrow transplant. This specimen was CD8+ T cells from blood, taken before the transplant. CDR3 DNA, as far as it was read: TGTGCCAGCAGTCATATAGCGGGAGAGAATGAG. Its protein product is CASSHIAGENE. The complete CDR3 reads CASSHIAGENEQFF.